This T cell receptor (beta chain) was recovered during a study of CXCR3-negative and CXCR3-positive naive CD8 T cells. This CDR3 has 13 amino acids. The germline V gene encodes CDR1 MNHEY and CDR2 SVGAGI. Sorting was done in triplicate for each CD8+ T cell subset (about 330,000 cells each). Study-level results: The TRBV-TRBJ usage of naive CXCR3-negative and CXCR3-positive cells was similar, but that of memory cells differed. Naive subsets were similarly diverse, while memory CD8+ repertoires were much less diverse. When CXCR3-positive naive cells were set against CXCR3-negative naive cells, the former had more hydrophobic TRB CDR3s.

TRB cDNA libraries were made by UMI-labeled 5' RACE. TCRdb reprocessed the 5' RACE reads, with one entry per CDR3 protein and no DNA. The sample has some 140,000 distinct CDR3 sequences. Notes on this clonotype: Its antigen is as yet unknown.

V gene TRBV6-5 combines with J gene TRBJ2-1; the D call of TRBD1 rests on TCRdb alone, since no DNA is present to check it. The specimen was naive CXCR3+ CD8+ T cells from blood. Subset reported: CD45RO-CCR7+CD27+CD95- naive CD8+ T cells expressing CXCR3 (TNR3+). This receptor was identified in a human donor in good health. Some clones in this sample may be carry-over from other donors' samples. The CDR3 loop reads CASSYHDRRGEFF.